This T cell receptor beta chain emerged from a study of T cells after yellow fever vaccination. As for the study in general: Preparing low-cell-number fractions relied on SMART-Seq v4 Ultra Low Input.

Regarding this clonotype: What it binds is unknown.

Study conclusions and caveats: FACS-sorted repertoires might harbor abundant contaminating clonotypes from the bulk population.

The CDR3 is 13 residues long. Trimming took 8 bases from V and 0 from J; bases not matched to a gene: 3. A single record per CDR3 protein comes from TCRdb applying MiXCR to the 5' RACE reads. The repertoire holds a few hundred thousand distinct CDR3 sequences, with about 8.7% as singletons. This chain links TRBV12-3 or TRBV12-4 with TRBJ1-2, with 7 bases aligning to TRBD1. This clonotype originated in a man aged 18-30 years who received the YFV17D yellow fever vaccine. The sequences come from PBMCs, collected on the day of the first yellow fever vaccination. The CDR3 loop reads CASGDSTNYGYTF. The CDR3 DNA follows: TGTGCCAGCGGGGACAGTACTAACTATGGCTACACCTTC.